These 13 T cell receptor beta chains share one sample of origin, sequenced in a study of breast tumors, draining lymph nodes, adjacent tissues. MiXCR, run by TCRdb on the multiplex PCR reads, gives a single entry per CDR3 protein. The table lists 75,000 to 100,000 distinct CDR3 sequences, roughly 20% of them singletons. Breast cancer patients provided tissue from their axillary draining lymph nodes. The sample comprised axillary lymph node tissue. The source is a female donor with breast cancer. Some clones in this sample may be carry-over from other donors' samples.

The CDR3 DNA reads as TGTGCCAGCAGTTCAGATCCGGGCTATGGCTACACCTTC. Its protein product is CASSSDPGYGYTF. V and J are TRBV28 and TRBJ1-2; D is uncertain. The V gene's germline CDR1 is MDHEN and CDR2 SYDVKM. The CDR3 sequence is 13 residues long. Trimming shortened V by 4 bases and J by 4 bases, and 10 bases separated the two germline ends.

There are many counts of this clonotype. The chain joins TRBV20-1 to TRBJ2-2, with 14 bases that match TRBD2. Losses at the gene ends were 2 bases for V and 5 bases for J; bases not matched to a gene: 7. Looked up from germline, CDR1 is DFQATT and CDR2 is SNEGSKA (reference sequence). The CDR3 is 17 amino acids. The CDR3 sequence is CSARSGLAGVVTGELFF. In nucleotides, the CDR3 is TGCAGTGCTAGATCGGGACTAGCGGGAGTAGTAACCGGGGAGCTGTTTTTT.

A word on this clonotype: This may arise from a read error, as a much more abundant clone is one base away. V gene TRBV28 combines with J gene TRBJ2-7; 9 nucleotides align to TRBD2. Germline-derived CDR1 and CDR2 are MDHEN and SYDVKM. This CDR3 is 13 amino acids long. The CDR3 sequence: CASGLAGVEEQYF. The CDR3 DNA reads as TGTGCCAGCGGTTTAGCGGGAGTGGAAGAGCAGTACTTC.

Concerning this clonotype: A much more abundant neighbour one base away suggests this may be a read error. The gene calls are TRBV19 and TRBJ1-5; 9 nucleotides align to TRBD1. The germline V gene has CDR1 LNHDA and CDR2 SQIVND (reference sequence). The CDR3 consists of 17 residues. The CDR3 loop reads CTSSTTDRGSRNQPQHF. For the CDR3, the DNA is TGTACCAGTAGTACCACCGACAGGGGGAGTCGCAATCAGCCCCAGCATTTT.

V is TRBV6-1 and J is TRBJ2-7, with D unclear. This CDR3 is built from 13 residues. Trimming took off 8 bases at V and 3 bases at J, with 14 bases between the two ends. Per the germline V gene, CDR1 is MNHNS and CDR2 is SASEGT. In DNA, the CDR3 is TGTGCCAGCGACCCAGGAGATTACTACGAGCAGTACTTC. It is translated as CASDPGDYYEQYF.

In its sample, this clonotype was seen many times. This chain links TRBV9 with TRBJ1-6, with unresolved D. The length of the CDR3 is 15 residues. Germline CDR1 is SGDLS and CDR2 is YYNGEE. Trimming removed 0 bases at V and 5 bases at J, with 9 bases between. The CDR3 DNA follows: TGTGCCAGCAGCGTAGAGGAGGGTCATAATTCACCCCTCCACTTT. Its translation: CASSVEEGHNSPLHF.

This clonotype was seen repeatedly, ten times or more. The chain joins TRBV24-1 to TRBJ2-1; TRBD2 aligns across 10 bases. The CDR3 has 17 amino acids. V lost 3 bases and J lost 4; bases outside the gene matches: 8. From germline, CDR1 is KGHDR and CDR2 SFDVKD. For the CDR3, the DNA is TGTGCCACCAGTGATCCCCTTCGGACTAGCGGATACAATGAGCAGTTCTTC. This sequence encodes CATSDPLRTSGYNEQFF.

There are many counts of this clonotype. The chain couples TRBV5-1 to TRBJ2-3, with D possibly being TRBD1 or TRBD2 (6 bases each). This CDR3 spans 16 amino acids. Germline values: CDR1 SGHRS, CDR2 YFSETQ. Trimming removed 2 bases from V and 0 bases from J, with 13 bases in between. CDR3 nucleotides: TGCGCCAGCAGCTTTTCGGGGGCTGGCAGCACAGATACGCAGTATTTT. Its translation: CASSFSGAGSTDTQYF.

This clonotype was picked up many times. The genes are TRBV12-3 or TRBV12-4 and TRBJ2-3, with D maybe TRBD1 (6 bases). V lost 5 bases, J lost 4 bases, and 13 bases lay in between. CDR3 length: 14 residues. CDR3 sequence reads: CASSQGYPSDTQYF. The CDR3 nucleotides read TGTGCCAGCAGTCAGGGGTATCCATCAGATACGCAGTATTTT.

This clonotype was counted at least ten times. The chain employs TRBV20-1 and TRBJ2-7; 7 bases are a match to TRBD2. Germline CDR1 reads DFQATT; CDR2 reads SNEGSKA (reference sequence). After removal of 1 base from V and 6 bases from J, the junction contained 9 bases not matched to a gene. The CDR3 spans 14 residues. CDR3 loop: CSARVRVREGEQYF. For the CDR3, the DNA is TGCAGTGCTAGAGTCAGGGTCAGGGAGGGCGAGCAGTACTTC.

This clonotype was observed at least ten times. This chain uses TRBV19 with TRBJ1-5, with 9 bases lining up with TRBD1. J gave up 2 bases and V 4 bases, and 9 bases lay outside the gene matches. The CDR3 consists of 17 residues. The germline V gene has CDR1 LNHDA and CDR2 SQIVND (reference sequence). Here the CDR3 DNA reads TGTGCCAGTAGTAAGTACAGGGGGCAGGGGGGCAATCAGCCCCAGCATTTT. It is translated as CASSKYRGQGGNQPQHF.

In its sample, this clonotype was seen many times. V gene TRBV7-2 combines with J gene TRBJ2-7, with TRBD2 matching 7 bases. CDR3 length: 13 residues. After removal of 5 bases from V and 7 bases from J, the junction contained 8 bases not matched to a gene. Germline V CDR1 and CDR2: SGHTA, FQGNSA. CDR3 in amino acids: CASSLSGIGEQYF. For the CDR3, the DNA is TGTGCCAGCAGCCTCAGCGGGATAGGGGAGCAGTACTTC.

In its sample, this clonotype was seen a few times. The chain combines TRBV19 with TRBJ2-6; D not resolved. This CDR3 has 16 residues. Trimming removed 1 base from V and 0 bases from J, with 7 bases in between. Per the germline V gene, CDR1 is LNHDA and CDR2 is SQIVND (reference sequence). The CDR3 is CASSIVGSSGANVLTF. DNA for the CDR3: TGTGCCAGTAGTATAGTCGGCAGCTCTGGGGCCAACGTCCTGACTTTC.